This paragraph reports one T cell receptor beta chain. The sample is drawn from a study of OX40 agonist ivuxolimab in advanced cancers. Study as a whole: Dose-escalation cases comprised hepatocellular carcinoma, melanoma, renal cell or head and neck cancer. With a range of roughly 20 to 80, age averaged 60 years, and more than 75% were male.

Assay: immunoSEQ multiplex PCR; the TCRdb copy retains only in-frame clones and omits some. Among about 64,000 clones listed, approximately 84% were seen once. CDR1 and CDR2 (germline): SGHTA, FQGNSA. Germline trimming cut 5 bases from V and 6 bases from J; bases unmatched to any gene: 11. The CDR3 consists of 16 residues. The chain combines TRBV7-2 with TRBJ1-3, with 9 bases fitting TRBD1. The TCR comes from an adult with an advanced solid tumor such as melanoma, head and neck, liver or kidney cancer. The specimen was CD4+ or CD8+ T cells sorted from blood, collected in a trial of the OX40 agonist ivuxolimab. The DNA of the CDR3 is TGTGCCAGCAGCCGCACCGGGACAGGGAGTCTAAACACCATATATTTT. Its translation is CASSRTGTGSLNTIYF.